This record concerns one TCR beta chain sequence. Its antigen remains unknown. This record belongs to a study of PD-1 blockade in classical Hodgkin lymphoma. Germline lookup yields CDR1 SGHTA and CDR2 FQGNSA. The V gene lost 3 bases and the J gene lost 3 bases, with 7 bases spanning the gap. The CDR3 is 13 amino acids. Study-wide points: Reported baseline diversity: healthy donors highest, relapsed/refractory patients lowest. Undefined causes, possibly disease activity or prior therapy, underlie the repertoire differences.

Profiled with immunoSEQ multiplex PCR; TCRdb holds only in-frame clones, not every one. This repertoire shows about 30,000 clones, roughly 90% found once; its top ten account for around 3.8%. Time point indicated: newly diagnosed, previously untreated cHL patient sample. Untreated, newly diagnosed classical Hodgkin lymphoma PBMCs were used for comparison. The TCR originated in a human donor with classical Hodgkin lymphoma. The chain employs TRBV7-2 and TRBJ2-3; D gene ambiguous. The sample consisted of peripheral blood mononuclear cells (PBMCs). The CDR3 DNA follows: TGTGCCAGCAGCTTCGCTCAGACAGATACGCAGTATTTT. It encodes CASSFAQTDTQYF.